The 10 T cell receptor beta chains reported below all come from one sample, sequenced in a study of control samples from healthy donors and cancer patients. Sequencing used immunoSEQ multiplex PCR; TCRdb keeps in-frame clones, though not all of them. The profile shows under 130,000 clones, 80% to 90% of them singletons. Specimen: PBMCs. These receptors all stem from a man aged 55 to 70 with lung cancer.

The chain has TRBV2 and TRBJ1-2; 7 bases fit TRBD1. The CDR3 runs 17 residues. The V and J ends lost 5 bases and 8 bases, in that order; junction bases with no gene match: 20. Germline lookup yields CDR1 SNHLY and CDR2 FYNNEI. For the CDR3, the DNA is TGTGCCAGCAGTCTCTCCGCGGGACAGTCATTGACGGGCGGCTACACCTTC. Its protein is CASSLSAGQSLTGGYTF.

The CDR3 coding sequence is TGTGCCAGCTCACCCAGGAACATGAACACTGAAGCTTTCTTT. As protein: CASSPRNMNTEAFF. This sequence joins TRBV18 and TRBJ1-1, with D unclear. There are 14 residues in the CDR3. Trimming stripped 3 bases from V and 0 bases from J, with 8 bases between. Germline V lookup: CDR1 KGHSH, CDR2 LQKENI.

This chain uses TRBV5-1 with TRBJ2-5; D is uncertain. CDR3 length: 14 amino acids. CDR1 and CDR2 (germline): SGHRS, YFSETQ. The germline V and J ends were trimmed by 2 bases and 0 bases, with 8 bases remaining between them. CDR3 coding DNA: TGCGCCAGCAGCTTCGGACGGAACCAAGAGACCCAGTACTTC. Translated: CASSFGRNQETQYF.

This clone was recorded once. V and J are TRBV5-1 and TRBJ1-2, with a weak D call TRBD1 (5 bases). With 2 bases removed from V and 6 bases from J, the gap between germline ends came to 11 bases. This CDR3 comprises 13 residues. Germline values: CDR1 SGHRS, CDR2 YFSETQ. DNA of the CDR3: TGCGCCAGCAGCTTTGAGACAGTGAATGGCTACACCTTC. Protein sequence: CASSFETVNGYTF. Supplemented by reference TRBV5-1 and TRBJ1-2, the full variable domain reads KAGVTQTPRYLIKTRGQQVTLSCSPISGHRSVSWYQQTPGQGLQFLFEYFSETQRNKGNFPGRFSGRQFSNSRSEMNVSTLELGDSALYLCASSFETVNGYTFGSGTRLTVV.

The rearrangement joins TRBV6-4 to TRBJ2-3, with D possibly matching TRBD1 (5 bases). There are 17 residues in the CDR3. Trimming left V 0 bases short and J 1 base short, with 14 bases between. CDR1 MRHNA and CDR2 SNTAGT come from the germline V gene. The CDR3 coding sequence is TGTGCCAGCAGTGACTCGAAGGGGATGATCGGCACAGATACGCAGTATTTT. Translating it yields CASSDSKGMIGTDTQYF.

The genes are TRBV5-1 and TRBJ1-5; no definite D call. CDR1 and CDR2 (germline): SGHRS, YFSETQ. CDR3 size: 16 residues. Trimming left V 0 bases short and J 0 bases short, with 10 bases between. This chain's CDR3 is CASSLAPADSNQPQHF. The CDR3 DNA reads TGCGCCAGCAGCTTGGCCCCGGCAGATAGCAATCAGCCCCAGCATTTT.

This clone was seen only once. The V gene is TRBV5-6, the J gene TRBJ1-2; no firm D call. The CDR3 covers 15 residues. Between the trimmed V and J ends, which lost 4 bases and 2 bases, there was a span of 15 bases. The V gene's germline CDR1 is SGHDT and CDR2 YYEEEE. The chain's CDR3 is CASSGPPLGNYGYTF. For the CDR3, the DNA is TGTGCCAGCAGCGGCCCCCCCCTAGGGAACTATGGCTACACCTTC.

About this clone: One junction end disagrees with the germline gene, perhaps due to a read error. Other DNA sequences in the sample encode the same CDR3. J is TRBJ1-6 and V is TRBV3-1 (or the pseudogene TRBV3-2), with D uncertain. The CDR3 extends over 13 amino acids. Germline V gene lookup returns CDR1 LGHDT and CDR2 YNNKEL (reference sequence). The CDR3 protein is CASSQENNSPLHF. DNA for the CDR3: TGTGCCAGTAGCCAAGAAAATAATTCACCCCTCCACTTT.

The V gene is TRBV4-1, the J gene TRBJ2-2; the D is unclear. Germline V CDR1 and CDR2: MGHRA, YSYEKL. CDR3 length: 13 residues. Trimming took 8 bases from V and 0 from J, leaving 7 bases between them. CDR3 protein: CASETSNTGELFF. CDR3 nucleotide sequence: TGCGCCAGCGAGACGTCGAACACCGGGGAGCTGTTTTTT.

The chain is built from TRBV6-6 and TRBJ2-7, with D hard to call. The CDR3 length is 13 residues. V was trimmed by 1 base and J by 7 bases, leaving 11 bases between them. Per germline, CDR1 MNHNY and CDR2 SVGAGI (reference sequence). In nucleotides, the CDR3 is TGTGCCAGCAGTTACTACTCCGTTGGAGAGCAGTACGTC. It is translated as CASSYYSVGEQYV.